This TCR beta chain was found in a study of human T cells and chemical hapten exposure. At least ten counts were recorded for this clonotype. Antigen: not known. Trimming cost V 5 bases and J 9 bases; bases outside gene matches: 13. The CDR3 covers 14 residues. The V gene's germline CDR1 is DFQATT and CDR2 SNEGSKA (reference sequence). Unique molecular identifiers were attached to individual cDNA molecules during library preparation. As processed by the authors: Ranging from roughly 23,224 to 750,000, TCR counts per sample had a median value of around 91,000. TCRdb re-called the 5' RACE reads through MiXCR, storing one row per CDR3 protein. TCRdb, not the original authors, processed these V and J calls. The sample has 150,000 or so distinct CDR3 sequences; 4.1% are singletons. Study-wide findings and caveats: No shift was seen in TCRs above 1 in 1000 frequency with DPC sensitization.

Unfractionated whole blood served as the source for total RNA extraction. This sequence joins TRBV20-1 and TRBJ2-1; 7 bases are a match to TRBD2. This clonotype was sampled from a female donor in good health. The CDR3 sequence: CSAPGLAVRGEQFF. The CDR3 bases are TGCAGTGCTCCAGGGCTAGCGGTTAGGGGTGAGCAGTTCTTC.